The T cell receptor beta chain described here comes from a study of control samples from healthy donors and cancer patients. The table came from immunoSEQ multiplex PCR; TCRdb's copy has only in-frame clones and leaves some out. This table holds some 87,000 clones, roughly 89% found once. The ends lost 2 bases at V and 5 bases at J; junction bases unmatched: 4. CDR1 MGHRA and CDR2 YSYEKL come from the germline V gene. The CDR3 is 16 residues long. The chain employs TRBV4-1 and TRBJ2-1, with TRBD2 matching 12 bases. The source of this sequence is a man aged 25 to 40 in good health. The sample was blood. CDR3 loop: CASSQFRTSGNNEQFF. The CDR3 DNA is TGCGCCAGCAGCCAATTCCGGACTAGCGGGAACAATGAGCAGTTCTTC.